This T cell receptor (beta chain) was observed in a study of T cell repertoires in cytomegalovirus infection. Study details: CMV epitopes in the study were HLA-C-restricted (recently identified) and HLA-B-restricted (well studied). Public TCR beta signatures indicated both CMV infection and matching HLA type.

General observations from the study: CMV-specific TCR beta clonotypes restricted by HLA-C dominated the ex vivo response. There were carriers of CMV plus the relevant HLA, and cumulative public TCR beta family frequency identified them.

J lost 0 bases, V lost 6 bases, and 2 bases had no gene match. This CDR3 comprises 14 residues. TCRdb re-derived calls from the reads in MiXCR, one entry per CDR3 protein. Of 750,000 to 950,000 distinct CDR3 sequences listed, roughly 28% are singletons. This clonotype was counted many times. Its specificity is not known. The V and J genes are TRBV12-3 or TRBV12-4 and TRBJ2-1; 7 nucleotides align to TRBD1. This receptor was identified in a human donor in good health (CMV status not recorded). Some clones in this sample may be carry-over from other donors' samples. The sample was cultured CD8+ T cells from PBMCs, taken from culture after CMV antigen stimulation. The CDR3 sequence is CASRTGSSYNEQFF. Here the CDR3 DNA reads TGTGCCAGCAGGACAGGGAGCTCCTACAATGAGCAGTTCTTC.